This TCR beta chain was recovered during a study of cytomegalovirus exposure and HLA in healthy donors (dated by TCRdb to about 2017). In terms of the full investigation: In an earlier analysis of 550 to 750 of the donors, under 300 Gb of sequence data and 95 million to 130 million unique TCR beta sequences from approximately 180 million T cells were reported. To predict cytomegalovirus infection status, the study combined high-throughput TCR immunosequencing, statistical association of individual TCRs with disease status, and machine learning. A later genetic analysis used genome-wide SNP genotypes for about three fifths of the roughly 700 donors, treating that subset as a discovery cohort. The study was designed to test whether signatures of past pathogen exposure could be identified by cataloging public T cell receptors. Among roughly 400 genotyped donors of the cohort, an average of around 240,000 unique TCR beta nucleotide sequences were sequenced per donor, roughly 20% of them non-productive. The number of donors typed differed by locus, with 629-630 for A, B, C, DRB1 and DQB1, roughly 520 for DQA1, over 600 for DPA1, and some 450 for DPB1. A later analysis re-analyzed previously published TCR beta repertoires from several hundred donors and added high-resolution HLA genotyping to study TCR occurrence patterns. Donor age, sex, ethnicity and CMV serostatus were collected together with the repertoire data. Every discovery cohort repertoire had been produced on one sequencing platform. An earlier analysis of approximately 500 of the donors applied high-throughput TCR beta sequencing to assess whether each TCR beta V gene segment acted as functional or pseudogenic. In addition to the first cohort of 666 subjects, a separate validation cohort of approximately 130 different subjects was used. Among the roughly 400 genotyped donors, 75% to 90% belonged to the genetic ancestry cluster associated with self-reported Caucasian donors. Four to six DR-DQ haplotypes were handled as single units for association and clustering, since linkage in the cohort was strong. In the later analysis, no new phenotypic data were used to find candidate immune exposures; instead, reliance was placed on TCR beta sequences and their occurrence across donors. An early release covering roughly 640 HLA-typed donors comprised approximately 300 gigabases of sequencing data and 65 million to 100 million unique TCR sequences. HLA typing included class I and class II loci at four-digit resolution. The T cell repertoires of around 730 subjects were profiled by immunosequencing and related to cytomegalovirus serostatus. Here is what the overall study found, with its caveats: According to a later genetic analysis, donors in an Asian-associated ancestry cluster had fewer N-insertions in productive TCRs than the approximately 630-donor mean. Only TCR beta chains were sequenced in this cohort, and the absence of alpha or paired-chain data limited detectable features. A further reported finding was that TCR beta sequences accurately predicted the HLA-A and HLA-B alleles for most subjects in the first cohort. A later analysis associated about 16,000 TCR beta sequences with specific HLA alleles at a false discovery rate of 0.05. The authors suggested that the approach could potentially be extended to other disease states and immunological phenotypes. While some public TCRs were present in many individuals, most TCR sequences turned up only very rarely across donors. A few of the identified cytomegalovirus-associated TCR beta chains were confirmed in vitro to be specific for cytomegalovirus antigens. According to a later analysis, TCR association rates differed among HLA loci, with DRB1 alleles showing the most associated TCRs and HLA-C alleles showing the fewest. Assigning TCR associations to individual alleles was difficult when HLA alleles, especially DR and DQ, strongly co-occurred. Presence/absence analyses assumed roughly uniform sequencing depth across donors, an assumption that may not hold. Some IMGT-functional V segments, including TRBV6-2 and TRBV6-3, could not be told apart with the 87-base-pair reads, so those segments were excluded. The earlier analysis of almost 600 of the donors excluded 15 to 20 rarely observed V segments, including chromosome 9 orphons, because counts were too low. Broadly in line with IMGT annotations, most TCR beta V segments showed up in productive rearrangements about 87% or about 30% of the time in an earlier analysis of roughly 590 of the donors. A later analysis found that most CMV-associated TCR beta chains appeared HLA-restricted, with HLA associations seemingly driven largely by CMV exposure. The only immune exposure information available for the cohort was CMV serostatus. An association between a missense DCLRE1C variant and V-gene and J-gene trimming of TCR beta chains was found in a later genetic analysis and replicated in an independent cohort. A total of about 180 TCR beta chains were listed by the study as associated with cytomegalovirus. Several of the top co-occurrence clusters appeared to be linked to parvovirus B19, influenza, CMV and Epstein-Barr virus, according to a later analysis. Because HLA typing was missing for some donors at each locus, association tests included only the typed subset. A cluster of highly shared sequence variants was judged likely to represent a technical artifact of the sequencing pipeline. Linkage disequilibrium might explain the correlated functional status among segregating V segments, but an unknown experimental factor could not be excluded. Cytomegalovirus status was reported to be diagnosed by the classifier with high specificity and sensitivity in both the original and validation cohorts. A later analysis found that HLA-associated TCR beta chains were more clonally expanded and had lower generation probabilities than equally common non-associated chains.

Taken from cysteine to phenylalanine, the CDR3 has 17 residues. Only the CDR3 portion is preserved as DNA: 51 bases, with reading frame beginning at the first base. Trimming at the junction amounts to 1 base on V and 7 bases on J, and the germline ends lie 20 bases apart. The germline V gene gives CDR1 as LGHNT and CDR2 as FRNRAP. To note about this clone: Its specific antigen is unknown. Base qualities are not recorded, but no much larger clone differs from it by a single base.

Library preparation was by the immunoSEQ multiplex PCR assay. For the multiplex PCR, a mixture combining 60 forward primers for TCR Vbeta segments and 13 reverse primers for TCR Jbeta segments was used. The CDR3 region of rearranged TCR beta genes was amplified from genomic DNA with a multiplex PCR assay. The amplified TCR beta libraries were sequenced on the Illumina HiSeq System as 87-base-pair reads. The authors' analysis ran thus. In a later analysis, tens of millions of unique TCR beta chains were counted across the 666 repertoires, and roughly 11 million of these chains were shared by at least two donors. To remove PCR and sequencing errors, raw reads were error-corrected and collapsed into unique sequences using a nearest-neighbor algorithm that merged closely related sequences. CDR3 sequences were aligned to IMGT reference sequences to assign V, D and J gene segments. For a sequence to be retained, a match of at least six nucleotides was required to both a V gene segment and a J gene segment. A rearrangement was called productive if the CDR3 had no stop codons and remained in frame with V and J, and every other rearrangement was called non-productive. Following IMGT convention, CDR3 was defined as the stretch from the second conserved V-encoded cysteine to the conserved J-encoded phenylalanine. The earlier analysis of about 640 of the donors excluded any sequence lacking an unambiguous match to a single V gene segment. In an earlier analysis of around 600 of the donors, V segments were called functional above 56.7% productive rearrangements and were called segregating when the between-donor standard deviation exceeded 5%. A statistical classification framework was built for diagnosing cytomegalovirus status from the catalog of TCR beta chain sequences. In a later analysis, V and J genes were assigned by comparing TCR nucleotide sequences against IMGT/GENE-DB human TR gene sequences. The TCRdist pipeline was used in a later analysis to assign CDR3 sequences and most-parsimonious VDJ recombination scenarios. In a later analysis, every TCR beta chain was defined by the combination of its CDR3 amino acid sequence and its V-gene family, and reads without a unique V-gene family were dropped. To address suspected cross-contamination and a sequencing artifact, a later analysis removed around 590 highly shared, low-generation-probability nucleotide sequences. A later analysis calculated a clonal expansion index for each public chain from normalized within-repertoire ranks of inferred template counts. Generation probabilities in a later analysis came from a VDJ recombination model fitted to out-of-frame rearrangements, and those results were checked against IGoR. In a later analysis, TCR-TCR, TCR-HLA and TCR-CMV co-occurrence was scored with hypergeometric tests, and a repertoire-size bias correction was applied to TCR pairs. False discovery rates were estimated in a later analysis by permuting HLA or CMV assignments 20 times. In a later analysis, co-occurring TCRs were grouped using DBSCAN, with TCRdist sequence similarity added in when clustering inside HLA-allele-positive subsets. Repertoires with fewer than 30,000 or more than 120,000 public chains were left out of co-occurrence clustering, as were five repertoires with anomalous nucleotide sharing. Not all clones reach the TCRdb copy of this immuneACCESS table, which keeps in-frame sequences only. Checked studies attribute under half of the gap to unresolved V genes and leave the rest unexplained. V, J and clone size reflect that table, while D and trimming were determined from the DNA. The sample profile shows some 150,000 clones; around three quarters of them were found once. The ten largest clonotypes hold approximately 2.2% of the sample.

The cohort consisted of approximately 690 healthy bone marrow donors. At the time of sampling, all cohort members were nominally healthy, though unrecorded immune exposures were likely present. The donor was CMV seronegative and belonged to the group of 320 or so seronegative cohort members. A peripheral blood sample was collected from each donor, and TCR beta sequencing was performed on peripheral blood mononuclear cells. The Qiagen DNeasy Blood Extraction Kit was used to extract genomic DNA from the blood cell samples. This sequence was found in a woman aged 45-65 years in good health and CMV-seronegative. The chain couples TRBV12-5 to TRBJ2-1, and possibly TRBD2, on 6 matching bases. The material sequenced was PBMCs. The CDR3 loop reads CASGLGSGRDTGNEQFF. The nucleotide sequence reads as follows: TGTGCTAGTGGTTTGGGGTCGGGGCGGGATACGGGGAATGAGCAGTTCTTC.